This TCR beta chain is drawn from a study of blood T cell repertoires in COVID-19. Study in general: Collection of acute and convalescent COVID-19 samples took place in the United States, Italy and Spain.

Using immunoSEQ multiplex PCR, the repertoire was profiled, and TCRdb retains in-frame clones only, with some absent. The table shows about 270,000 clones, with approximately 86% occurring only once. The germline V and J ends were trimmed by 8 bases and 4 bases, with 13 bases remaining between them. Germline CDR1 is SEHNR and CDR2 is FQNEAQ (reference sequence). CDR3 size: 13 residues. The clonotype originates from a man in his forties with active or convalescent COVID-19. Material for sequencing was peripheral blood. V and J are TRBV7-9 and TRBJ2-3; D remains ambiguous. The CDR3 region has the DNA TGTGCCAGCGGCGTTGAGGCTGCAGATACGCAGTATTTT. Protein sequence: CASGVEAADTQYF.